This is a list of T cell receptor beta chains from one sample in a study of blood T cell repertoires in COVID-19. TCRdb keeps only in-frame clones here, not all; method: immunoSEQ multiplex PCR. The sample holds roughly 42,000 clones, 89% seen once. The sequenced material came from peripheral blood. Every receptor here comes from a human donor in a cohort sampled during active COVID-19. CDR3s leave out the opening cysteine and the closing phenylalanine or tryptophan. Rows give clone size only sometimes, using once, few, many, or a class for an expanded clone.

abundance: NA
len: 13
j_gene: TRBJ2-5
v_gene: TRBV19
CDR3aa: ASSIRRQGGETQY

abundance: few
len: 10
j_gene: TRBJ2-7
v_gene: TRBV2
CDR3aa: ASRRGSYEQY

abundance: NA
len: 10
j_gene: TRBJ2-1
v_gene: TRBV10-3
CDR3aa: AISRERQGQF

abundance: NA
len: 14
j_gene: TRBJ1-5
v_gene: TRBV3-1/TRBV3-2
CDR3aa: ASSQGGTDRGQPQH

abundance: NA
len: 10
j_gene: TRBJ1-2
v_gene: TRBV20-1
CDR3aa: SASTGMYGYT

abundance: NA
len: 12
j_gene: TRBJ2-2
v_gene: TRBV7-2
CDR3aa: ASSLDRNTGELF

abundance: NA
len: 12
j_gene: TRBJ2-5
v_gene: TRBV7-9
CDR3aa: ATAGRGFGETQY

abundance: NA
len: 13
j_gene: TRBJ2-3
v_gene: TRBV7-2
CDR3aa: ASSPRSGRTDTQY

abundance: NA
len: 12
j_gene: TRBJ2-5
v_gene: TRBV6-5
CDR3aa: ASGRLAGGETQY

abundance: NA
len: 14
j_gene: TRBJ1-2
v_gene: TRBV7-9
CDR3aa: ASSLGLDRTNYGYT

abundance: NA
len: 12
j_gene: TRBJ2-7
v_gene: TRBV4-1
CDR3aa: ASSQGWGGNEQY

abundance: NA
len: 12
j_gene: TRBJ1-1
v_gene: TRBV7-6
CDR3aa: ASSPPQAGTEAF

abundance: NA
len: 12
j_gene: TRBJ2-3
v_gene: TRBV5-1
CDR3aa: ASRFGQFTDTQY

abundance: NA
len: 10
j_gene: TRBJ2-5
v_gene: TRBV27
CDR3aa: ASSDRAETQY

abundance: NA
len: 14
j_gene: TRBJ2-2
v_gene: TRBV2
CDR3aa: ASSGQGQVLTGELF

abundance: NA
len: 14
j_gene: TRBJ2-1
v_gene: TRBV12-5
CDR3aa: ASGRPGLAKFNEQF

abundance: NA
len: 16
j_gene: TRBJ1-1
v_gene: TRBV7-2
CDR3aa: ASSLYPLGRAMNTEAF

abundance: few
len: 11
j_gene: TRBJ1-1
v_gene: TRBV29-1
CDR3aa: SATRGQDTEAF

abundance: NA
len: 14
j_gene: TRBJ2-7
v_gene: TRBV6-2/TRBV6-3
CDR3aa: ASSYSGQGVIYEQY

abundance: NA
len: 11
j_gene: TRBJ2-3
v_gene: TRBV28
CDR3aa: ACYKLGTDTQY

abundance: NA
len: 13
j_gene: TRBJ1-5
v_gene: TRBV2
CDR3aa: ASNPSGALNQPQH

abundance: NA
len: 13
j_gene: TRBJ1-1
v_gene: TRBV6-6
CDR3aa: ASIFYRGVNTEAF

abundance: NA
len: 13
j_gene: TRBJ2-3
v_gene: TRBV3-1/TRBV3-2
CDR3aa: ASSRETSGRDTQY

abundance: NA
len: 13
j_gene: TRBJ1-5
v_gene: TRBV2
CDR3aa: ASSEAVFRGQPQH

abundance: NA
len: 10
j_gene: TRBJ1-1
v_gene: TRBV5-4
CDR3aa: ASRGAGTEAF

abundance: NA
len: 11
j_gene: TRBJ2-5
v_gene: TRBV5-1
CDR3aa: ATGAQSQETQY

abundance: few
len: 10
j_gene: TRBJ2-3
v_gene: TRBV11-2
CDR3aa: ASSFRSDTQY

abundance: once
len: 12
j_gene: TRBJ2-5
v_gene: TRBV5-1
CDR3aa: ASVSGVGQETQY

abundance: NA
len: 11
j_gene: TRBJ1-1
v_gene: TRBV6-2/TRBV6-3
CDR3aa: ASSYSRNTEAF

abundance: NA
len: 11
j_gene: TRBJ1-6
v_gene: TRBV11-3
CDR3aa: ASSLYRGSPLH

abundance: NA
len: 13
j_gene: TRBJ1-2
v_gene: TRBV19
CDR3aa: ASIGVDRGNYGYT

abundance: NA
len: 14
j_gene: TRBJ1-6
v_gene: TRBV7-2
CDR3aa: ASRLTNGPLGSPLH

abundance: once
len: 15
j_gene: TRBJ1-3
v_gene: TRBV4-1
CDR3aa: ASSQDRGMGSGNTIY

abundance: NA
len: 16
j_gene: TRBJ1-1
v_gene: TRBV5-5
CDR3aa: ASSRTPGQGYMNTEAF

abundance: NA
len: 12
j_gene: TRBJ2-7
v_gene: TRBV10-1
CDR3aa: ASSDGFKSYEQY

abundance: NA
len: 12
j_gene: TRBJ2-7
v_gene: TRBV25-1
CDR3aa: ASSGGDGRYEQY

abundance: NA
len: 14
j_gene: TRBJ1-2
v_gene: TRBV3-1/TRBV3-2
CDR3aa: ASSEGLFPGPYGYT

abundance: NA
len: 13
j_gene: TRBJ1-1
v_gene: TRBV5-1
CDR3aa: ASSLEGALNTEAF

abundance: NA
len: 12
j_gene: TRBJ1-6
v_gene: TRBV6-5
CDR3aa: ASSYGQGLSPLH

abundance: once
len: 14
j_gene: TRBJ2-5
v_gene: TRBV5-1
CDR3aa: ASSLNAGGPWETQY

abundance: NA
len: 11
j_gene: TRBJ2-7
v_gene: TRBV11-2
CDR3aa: ASSYIASYEQY

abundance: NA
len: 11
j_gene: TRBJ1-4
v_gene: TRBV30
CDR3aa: AWTGYRDEKLF

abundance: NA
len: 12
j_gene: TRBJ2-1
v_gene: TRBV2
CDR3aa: ASTPPGTFNEQF

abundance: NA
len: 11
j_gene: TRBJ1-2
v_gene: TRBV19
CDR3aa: ASSIAAAPGYT

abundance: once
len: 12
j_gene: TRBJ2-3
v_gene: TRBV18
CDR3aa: ASSLLSQTDTQY

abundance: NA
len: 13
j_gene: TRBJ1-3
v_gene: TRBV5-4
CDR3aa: ASSARTASGNTIY

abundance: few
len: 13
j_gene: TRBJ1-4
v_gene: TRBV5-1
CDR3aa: ASSITGTGDEKLF

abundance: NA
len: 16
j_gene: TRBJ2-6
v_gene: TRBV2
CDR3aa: ASSDSLTPHSGANVLT

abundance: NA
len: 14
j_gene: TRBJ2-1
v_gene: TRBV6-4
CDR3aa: ASSTALAGGFNEQF

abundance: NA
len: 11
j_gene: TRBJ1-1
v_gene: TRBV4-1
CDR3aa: ASSQAMDSEAF

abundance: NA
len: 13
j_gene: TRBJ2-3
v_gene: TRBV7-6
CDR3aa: ASALLAGKEDTQY

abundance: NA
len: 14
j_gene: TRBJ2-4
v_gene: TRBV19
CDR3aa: ASSPNGGRRGNIQY

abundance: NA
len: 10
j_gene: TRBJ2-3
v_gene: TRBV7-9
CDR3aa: ASTQGGDTQY

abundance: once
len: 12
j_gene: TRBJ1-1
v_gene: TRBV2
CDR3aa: ASSEVSRWTEAF

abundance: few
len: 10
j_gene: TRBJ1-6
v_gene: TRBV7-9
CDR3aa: ASSFPNSPLH

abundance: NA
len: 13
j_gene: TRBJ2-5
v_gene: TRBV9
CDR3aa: ASSAPGQKGETQY

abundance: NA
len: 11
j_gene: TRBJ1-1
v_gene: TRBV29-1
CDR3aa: SASGQGRTEAF